This record looks at one T cell receptor (beta chain) sequence and its context. V trimming: 7 bases; J trimming: 2 bases; junction bases outside the gene matches: 8. This CDR3 region has 15 residues. Germline loops: CDR1 MNHEY, CDR2 SVGAGI. In the original workflow: For nucleated cells, counts were estimated from reference gene primer amplification. Profiling relied on immunoSEQ multiplex PCR, and the TCRdb table lists in-frame clones only, not all of them. For V, J and clone size, that table is used; D and trimming come from the DNA. The data hold 100,000 or so clones, with roughly 80% observed a single time. The source of the sample is a study of blood T cell repertoires in COVID-19. Across the whole study: Collection of acute and convalescent COVID-19 samples took place in the United States, Italy and Spain. Nucleic acid was either cDNA or gDNA, and it came from T cells, B-cell-depleted T cells, or PBMCs.

The TCR was taken from a man aged 60 to 69 with active or convalescent COVID-19. The specimen was peripheral blood. V and J are TRBV6-5 and TRBJ1-3; 7 nucleotides match TRBD1. DNA for the CDR3: TGTGCCAGCACCTCGGACAGGTTCCCTGGAAACACCATATATTTT. This sequence encodes CASTSDRFPGNTIYF.